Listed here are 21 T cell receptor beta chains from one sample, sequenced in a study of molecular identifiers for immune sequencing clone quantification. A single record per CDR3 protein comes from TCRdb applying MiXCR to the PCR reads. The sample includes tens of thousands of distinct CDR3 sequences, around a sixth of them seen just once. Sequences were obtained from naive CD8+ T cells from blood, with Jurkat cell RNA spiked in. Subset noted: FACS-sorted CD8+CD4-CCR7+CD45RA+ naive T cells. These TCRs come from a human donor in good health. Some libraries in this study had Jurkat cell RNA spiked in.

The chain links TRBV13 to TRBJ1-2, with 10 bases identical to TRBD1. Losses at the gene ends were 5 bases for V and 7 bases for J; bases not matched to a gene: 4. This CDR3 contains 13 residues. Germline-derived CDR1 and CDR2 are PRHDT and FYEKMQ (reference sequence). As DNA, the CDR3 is TGTGCCAGCAGCCGACAGGGGGCGTTTGGCTACACCTTC. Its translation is CASSRQGAFGYTF.

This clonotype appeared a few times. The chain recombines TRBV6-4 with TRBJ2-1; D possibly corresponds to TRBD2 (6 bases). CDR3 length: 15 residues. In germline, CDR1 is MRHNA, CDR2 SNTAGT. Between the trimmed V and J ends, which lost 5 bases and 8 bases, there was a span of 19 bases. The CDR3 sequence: CASSPGPRSGDEQFF. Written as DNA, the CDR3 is TGTGCCAGCAGTCCGGGACCTAGGTCGGGGGATGAGCAGTTCTTC.

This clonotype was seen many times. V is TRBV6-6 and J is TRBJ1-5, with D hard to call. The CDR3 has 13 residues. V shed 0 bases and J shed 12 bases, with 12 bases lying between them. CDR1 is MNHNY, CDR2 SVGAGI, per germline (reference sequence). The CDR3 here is CASSYSLSLDQHF. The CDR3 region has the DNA TGTGCCAGCAGTTACTCTTTGAGTTTGGACCAGCATTTT.

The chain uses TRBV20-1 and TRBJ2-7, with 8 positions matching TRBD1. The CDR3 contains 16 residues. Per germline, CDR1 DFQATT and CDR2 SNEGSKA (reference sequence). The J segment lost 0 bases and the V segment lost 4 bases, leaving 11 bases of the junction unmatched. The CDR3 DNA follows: TGCAGTGCTAAACCCTTGGGGACAGGCTTCTCCTACGAGCAGTACTTC. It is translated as CSAKPLGTGFSYEQYF.

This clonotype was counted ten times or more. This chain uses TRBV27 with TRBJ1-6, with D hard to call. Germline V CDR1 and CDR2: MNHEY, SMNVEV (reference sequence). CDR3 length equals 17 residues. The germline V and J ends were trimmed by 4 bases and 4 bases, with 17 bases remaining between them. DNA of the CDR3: TGTGCCAGCAGTTCCCCCGCCTTGACGGGTTATAATTCACCCCTCCACTTT. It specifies CASSSPALTGYNSPLHF.

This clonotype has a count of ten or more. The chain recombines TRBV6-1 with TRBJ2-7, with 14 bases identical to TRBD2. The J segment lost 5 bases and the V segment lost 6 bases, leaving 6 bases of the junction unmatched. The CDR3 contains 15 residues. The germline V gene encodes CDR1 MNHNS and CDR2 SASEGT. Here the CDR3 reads CASSSGLAGDNEQYF. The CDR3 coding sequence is TGTGCCAGCAGCTCGGGACTAGCGGGAGATAACGAGCAGTACTTC.

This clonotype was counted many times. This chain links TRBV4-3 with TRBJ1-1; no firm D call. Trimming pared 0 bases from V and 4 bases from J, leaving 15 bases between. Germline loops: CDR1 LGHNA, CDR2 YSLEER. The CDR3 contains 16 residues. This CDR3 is CASSQDKRFFGTEAFF. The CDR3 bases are TGCGCCAGCAGCCAAGATAAGAGGTTTTTTGGCACTGAAGCTTTCTTT.

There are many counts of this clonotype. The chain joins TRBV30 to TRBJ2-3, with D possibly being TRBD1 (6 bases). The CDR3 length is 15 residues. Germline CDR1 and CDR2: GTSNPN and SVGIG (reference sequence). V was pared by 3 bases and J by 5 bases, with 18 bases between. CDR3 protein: CAWRLVGAPQDTQYF. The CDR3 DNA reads TGTGCCTGGAGGCTGGTGGGGGCACCCCAAGATACGCAGTATTTT.

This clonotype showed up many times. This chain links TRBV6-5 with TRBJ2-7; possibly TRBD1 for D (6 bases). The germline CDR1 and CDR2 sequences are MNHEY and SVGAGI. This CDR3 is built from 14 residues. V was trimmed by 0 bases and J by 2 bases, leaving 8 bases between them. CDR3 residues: CASSYSWGPYEQYF. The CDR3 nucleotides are TGTGCCAGCAGTTACTCGTGGGGGCCCTACGAGCAGTACTTC.

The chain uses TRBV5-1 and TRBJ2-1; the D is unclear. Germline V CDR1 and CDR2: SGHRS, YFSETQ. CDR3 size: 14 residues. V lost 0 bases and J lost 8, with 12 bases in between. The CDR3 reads CASSLEFWGDEQFF. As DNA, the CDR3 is TGCGCCAGCAGCTTGGAATTTTGGGGTGATGAGCAGTTCTTC.

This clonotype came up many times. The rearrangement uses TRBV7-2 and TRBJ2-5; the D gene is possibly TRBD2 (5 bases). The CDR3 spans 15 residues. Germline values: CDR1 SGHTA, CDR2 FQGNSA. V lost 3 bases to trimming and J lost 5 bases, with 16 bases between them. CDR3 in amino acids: CASSLLSGISETQYF. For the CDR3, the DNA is TGTGCCAGCAGCTTGTTGTCGGGAATTTCGGAGACCCAGTACTTC.

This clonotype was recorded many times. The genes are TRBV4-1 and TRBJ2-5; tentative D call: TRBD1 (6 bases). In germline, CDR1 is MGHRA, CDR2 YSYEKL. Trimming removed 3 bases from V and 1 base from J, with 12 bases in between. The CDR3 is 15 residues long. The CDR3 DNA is TGCGCCAGCAGCCACGTCGACAGGATCCAAGAGACCCAGTACTTC. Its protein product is CASSHVDRIQETQYF.

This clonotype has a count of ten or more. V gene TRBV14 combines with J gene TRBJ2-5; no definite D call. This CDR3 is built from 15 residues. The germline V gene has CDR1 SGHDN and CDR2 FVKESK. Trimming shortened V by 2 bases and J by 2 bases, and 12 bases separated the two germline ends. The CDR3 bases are TGTGCCAGCAGCCAACAAGACGAGGCACAAGAGACCCAGTACTTC. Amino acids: CASSQQDEAQETQYF. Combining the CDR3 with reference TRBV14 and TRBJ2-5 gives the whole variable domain EAGVTQFPSHSVIEKGQTVTLRCDPISGHDNLYWYRRVMGKEIKFLLHFVKESKQDESGMPNNRFLAERTGGTYSTLKVQPAELEDSGVYFCASSQQDEAQETQYFGPGTRLLVL.

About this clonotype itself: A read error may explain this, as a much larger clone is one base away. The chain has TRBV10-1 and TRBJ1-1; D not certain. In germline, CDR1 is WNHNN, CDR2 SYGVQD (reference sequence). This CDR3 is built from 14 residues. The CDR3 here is CASSEYGENAEAFF. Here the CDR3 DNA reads TGCGCCAGCAGTGAGTACGGGGAGAACGCTGAAGCTTTCTTT.

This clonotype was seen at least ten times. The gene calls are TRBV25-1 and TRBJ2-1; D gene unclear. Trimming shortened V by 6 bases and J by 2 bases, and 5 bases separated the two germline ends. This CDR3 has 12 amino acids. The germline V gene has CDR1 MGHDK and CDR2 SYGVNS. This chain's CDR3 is CASSRAYNEQFF. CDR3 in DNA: TGTGCCAGCAGCCGAGCCTACAATGAGCAGTTCTTC.

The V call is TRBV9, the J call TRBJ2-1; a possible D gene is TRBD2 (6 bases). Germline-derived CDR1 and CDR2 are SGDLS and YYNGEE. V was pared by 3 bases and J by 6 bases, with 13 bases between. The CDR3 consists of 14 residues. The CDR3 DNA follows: TGTGCCAGCAGCGGATGGGGGGAAGGCAATGAGCAGTTCTTC. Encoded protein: CASSGWGEGNEQFF.

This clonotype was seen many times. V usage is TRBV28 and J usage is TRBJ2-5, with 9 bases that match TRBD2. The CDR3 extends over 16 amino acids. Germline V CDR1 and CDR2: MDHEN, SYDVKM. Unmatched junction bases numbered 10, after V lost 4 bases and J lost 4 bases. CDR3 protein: CASSSRGRAFTETQYF. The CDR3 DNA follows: TGTGCCAGCAGTTCTCGCGGGAGGGCCTTTACAGAGACCCAGTACTTC.

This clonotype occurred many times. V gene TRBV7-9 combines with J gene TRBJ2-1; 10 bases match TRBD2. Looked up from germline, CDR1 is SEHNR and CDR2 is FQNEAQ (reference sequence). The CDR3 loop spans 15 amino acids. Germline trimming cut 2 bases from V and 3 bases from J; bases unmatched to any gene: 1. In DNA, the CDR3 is TGTGCCAGCAGCTTAACTAGCGGGAACTACAATGAGCAGTTCTTC. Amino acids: CASSLTSGNYNEQFF.

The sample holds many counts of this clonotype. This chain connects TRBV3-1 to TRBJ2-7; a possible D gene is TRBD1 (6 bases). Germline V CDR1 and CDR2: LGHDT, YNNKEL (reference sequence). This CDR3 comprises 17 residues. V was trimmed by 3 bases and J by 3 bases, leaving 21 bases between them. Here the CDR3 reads CASSHTVPGQRVYEQYF. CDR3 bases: TGTGCCAGCAGCCATACGGTACCGGGACAAAGAGTCTACGAGCAGTACTTC.

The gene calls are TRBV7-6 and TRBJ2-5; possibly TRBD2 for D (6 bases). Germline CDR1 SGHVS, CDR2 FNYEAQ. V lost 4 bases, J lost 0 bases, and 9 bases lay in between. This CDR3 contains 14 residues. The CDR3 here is CASSSAGNQETQYF. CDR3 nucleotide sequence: TGTGCCAGCAGCTCCGCGGGGAACCAAGAGACCCAGTACTTC.

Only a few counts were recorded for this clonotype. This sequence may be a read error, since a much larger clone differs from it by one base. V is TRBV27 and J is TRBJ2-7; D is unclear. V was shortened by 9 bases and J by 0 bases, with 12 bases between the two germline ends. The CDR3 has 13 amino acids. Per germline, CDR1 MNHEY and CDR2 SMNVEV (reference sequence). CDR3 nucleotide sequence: TGTGCCAGAAGTGTTCGGAGCTCCTACGAGCAGTACTTC. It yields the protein CARSVRSSYEQYF.